The next 27 T cell receptor beta chains were all read from a single sample in a study of T cell repertoires in cytomegalovirus infection (dated by TCRdb to between 2018 and 2020). The sequencer listed for this sample is Illumina HiSeq 1500. TCRdb ran its own pipeline on the public reads, namely fastp trimming at Q25 and MiXCR clone calling, and kept in-frame beta chains. Under each unique CDR3 protein, matching rows form one entry showing the most common genes and DNA. This sample comprises around 300,000 distinct CDR3 sequences, over 7.5% of them detected only once. Clones ranked in the top ten supply approximately 4.5% of the sample. The sequenced sample consisted of PBMCs. Source of these receptors: a human donor in good health (CMV status not recorded). Some clones in this sample may be carry-over from other donors' samples.

This clonotype was seen a handful of times. The gene calls are TRBV29-1 and TRBJ1-2, with 10 nucleotides matching TRBD1. CDR3 size: 14 residues. After removal of 4 bases from V and 4 bases from J, the junction contained 6 bases not matched to a gene. Germline CDR1 and CDR2: SQVTM and ANQGSEA. Here the CDR3 reads CSVASGTGVYGYTF. CDR3 nucleotides: TGCAGCGTTGCTTCCGGGACAGGGGTCTATGGCTACACCTTC.

The V gene is TRBV10-3, the J gene TRBJ2-7, with 8 nucleotides matching TRBD2. Looked up from germline, CDR1 is ENHRY and CDR2 is SYGVKD. There are 11 residues in the CDR3. V gave up 8 bases and J gave up 5 bases; unmatched junction bases: 2. The chain's CDR3 is CAIGLANEQYF. The CDR3 coding sequence is TGTGCCATCGGACTAGCTAACGAGCAGTACTTC.

This rearrangement joins TRBV7-7 to TRBJ2-3; no clear D gene. V lost 4 bases to trimming and J lost 3 bases, with 11 bases between them. Germline values: CDR1 SSHAT, CDR2 FNYEAQ (reference sequence). CDR3 size: 14 residues. The CDR3 here is CASSYGPGTDTQYF. CDR3 coding DNA: TGTGCCAGCAGCTACGGACCTGGGACAGATACGCAGTATTTT.

The V and J genes are TRBV20-1 and TRBJ2-3; D is unclear. V shed 1 base and J shed 3 bases, with 20 bases lying between them. In germline, CDR1 is DFQATT, CDR2 SNEGSKA (reference sequence). The CDR3 spans 17 residues. The CDR3 DNA reads as TGCAGTGCTAGAGGCTCAGTTACTTTCTTCTTAACAGATACGCAGTATTTT. Translation: CSARGSVTFFLTDTQYF.

This clonotype occurred many times. The chain employs TRBV19 and TRBJ2-1; unclear D gene. Germline-derived CDR1 and CDR2 are LNHDA and SQIVND (reference sequence). The CDR3 loop spans 14 amino acids. Trimming cost V 6 bases and J 0 bases, with 9 bases left between them. The CDR3 region has the DNA TGTGCCAGTAGCGGCCGCAGCTCCTACAATGAGCAGTTCTTC. Protein product: CASSGRSSYNEQFF.

V and J are TRBV7-2 and TRBJ2-3; the D gene is possibly TRBD2 (6 bases). The CDR3 totals 15 residues. Germline V lookup: CDR1 SGHTA, CDR2 FQGNSA. V shed 3 bases and J shed 6 bases, with 16 bases lying between them. The CDR3 nucleotides read TGTGCCAGCAGCTTCACGGGACTTCTAGGGGATACGCAGTATTTT. Its protein is CASSFTGLLGDTQYF.

This clonotype was counted a few times. J is TRBJ1-2 and V is TRBV5-1; TRBD1 agrees at 7 bases. The CDR3 is 12 amino acids. J gave up 10 bases and V 1 base, and 4 bases lay outside the gene matches. Germline CDR1 and CDR2: SGHRS and YFSETQ. CDR3 region: CASSLFQGDYTF. For the CDR3, the DNA is TGCGCCAGCAGCTTGTTCCAGGGGGACTACACCTTC. The variable domain in full, with the rest retrieved from reference TRBV5-1 and TRBJ1-2, is KAGVTQTPRYLIKTRGQQVTLSCSPISGHRSVSWYQQTPGQGLQFLFEYFSETQRNKGNFPGRFSGRQFSNSRSEMNVSTLELGDSALYLCASSLFQGDYTFGSGTRLTVV.

The chain employs TRBV11-2 and TRBJ2-3; 9 positions match TRBD2. Looked up from germline, CDR1 is SGHAT and CDR2 is FQNNGV. The CDR3 has 15 residues. The V segment lost 5 bases and the J segment 4 bases; nucleotides outside the gene matches: 7. CDR3 in DNA: TGTGCCAGCAGCAACGGGGCGGGAGGGGCAGATACGCAGTATTTT. This encodes CASSNGAGGADTQYF.

This clonotype has just a few counts. The chain links TRBV12-3 or TRBV12-4 to TRBJ1-4; D is perhaps TRBD1 (5 bases). Trimming removed 6 bases from V and 5 bases from J, with 13 bases in between. The CDR3 consists of 14 residues. The CDR3 region is CASRVTDQNEKLFF. As DNA, the CDR3 is TGTGCCAGCAGGGTGACAGACCAAAATGAAAAACTGTTTTTT.

In this sample, this clonotype turned up many times. V is TRBV7-8 and J is TRBJ2-3, with TRBD2 matching over 7 bases. CDR1 is SGHVS and CDR2 is FQNEAQ in the germline V gene. This CDR3 has 16 amino acids. V lost 4 bases, J lost 1 base, and 8 bases stayed unmatched. Here the CDR3 DNA reads TGTGCCAGCAGCTACCAGAGCGGGGCAGGCACAGATACGCAGTATTTT. It specifies CASSYQSGAGTDTQYF. Together with reference TRBV7-8 and TRBJ2-3, the CDR3 gives the full variable domain: GAGVSQSPRYKVAKRGQDVALRCDPISGHVSLFWYQQALGQGPEFLTYFQNEAQLDKSGLPSDRFFAERPEGSVSTLKIQRTQQEDSAVYLCASSYQSGAGTDTQYFGPGTRLTVL.

This clonotype was found many times. This rearrangement joins TRBV7-6 to TRBJ2-3; D may be TRBD2 (5 bases). CDR3 size: 17 residues. Germline CDR1 and CDR2: SGHVS and FNYEAQ. The V end was cut by 4 bases, the J end by 0 bases, with 17 bases between. For the CDR3, the DNA is TGTGCCAGCAGCTCTATCGTCCGGGGAGCTAGCACAGATACGCAGTATTTT. Amino acid sequence: CASSSIVRGASTDTQYF.

The chain couples TRBV27 to TRBJ2-7; D remains ambiguous. The CDR3 has 14 residues. Germline values: CDR1 MNHEY, CDR2 SMNVEV (reference sequence). With 6 bases removed from V and 1 base from J, the gap between germline ends came to 13 bases. The CDR3 nucleotides read TGTGCCAGCAGCCCAGCCCGACCTTCCTACGAGCAGTACTTC. Its protein product is CASSPARPSYEQYF.

This clonotype was counted ten times or more. This chain links TRBV7-3 with TRBJ1-4; 8 nucleotides match TRBD1. Germline lookup yields CDR1 SGHTA and CDR2 FQGTGA. The CDR3 length is 17 residues. J gave up 4 bases and V 2 bases, and 9 bases lay outside the gene matches. In DNA form, the CDR3 reads TGTGCCAGCAGCTTAGATGACGACAGGGGCCATAATGAAAAACTGTTTTTT. Its translation is CASSLDDDRGHNEKLFF.

The chain couples TRBV24-1 to TRBJ2-3, with 9 bases fitting TRBD1. This CDR3 has 16 residues. V gave up 4 bases and J gave up 1 base; unmatched junction bases: 5. From germline, CDR1 is KGHDR and CDR2 SFDVKD. The CDR3 sequence: CATSEQDRGGTDTQYF. As DNA, the CDR3 is TGTGCCACCAGTGAACAGGACAGGGGAGGCACAGATACGCAGTATTTT.

This clonotype was counted a single time. A read error may be the cause here, since a much bigger clone is one base away. The rearrangement links TRBV5-1 to TRBJ2-1; either TRBD1 or TRBD2 may supply D (5 bases each). CDR1 and CDR2 (germline): SGHRS, YFSETQ. The CDR3 is made up of 13 amino acids. This CDR3 is CVSSIGTLQEQFF. CDR3 bases: TGCGTCAGCAGCATTGGGACCTTACAAGAGCAGTTCTTC.

The rearrangement links TRBV12-5 to TRBJ2-1, with D unresolved. Germline loops: CDR1 LGHNT, CDR2 FRNRAP. The CDR3 spans 15 residues. Between the trimmed V and J ends, which lost 11 bases and 0 bases, there was a span of 17 bases. CDR3 nucleotide sequence: TGTGCTTCCCGATCCAGCGAGAGCTCCTACAATGAGCAGTTCTTC. Protein: CASRSSESSYNEQFF.

This clonotype was observed many times. The chain couples TRBV5-1 to TRBJ2-5, with D perhaps matching TRBD2 (5 bases). Germline V gene data show CDR1 as SGHRS and CDR2 as YFSETQ. V shed 0 bases and J shed 5 bases, with 11 bases lying between them. The CDR3 extends over 14 amino acids. Here the CDR3 DNA reads TGCGCCAGCAGCTTGGATGTCTCTAGCGAGACCCAGTACTTC. Its translation: CASSLDVSSETQYF.

This clonotype occurred many times. The chain employs TRBV7-2 and TRBJ2-2; 8 bases line up with TRBD2. V shed 5 bases and J 0 bases; nucleotides not matched to a gene: 5. Germline V gene data show CDR1 as SGHTA and CDR2 as FQGNSA. This CDR3 has 16 residues. In DNA, the CDR3 is TGTGCCAGCAGCCTTAGCGGGACCCCGAACACCGGGGAGCTGTTTTTT. Translating it yields CASSLSGTPNTGELFF.

This clonotype was counted ten times or more. CDR3 in DNA: TGTGCCAGCAGTGGGACGGCCAACTACGAGCAGTACTTC. It codes for CASSGTANYEQYF. The chain employs TRBV6-1 and TRBJ2-7; D ambiguous. Trimming stripped 4 bases from V and 3 bases from J, with 10 bases between. CDR1 is MNHNS, CDR2 SASEGT, per germline. The CDR3 has 13 residues.

This clonotype came up once. V is TRBV27 and J is TRBJ2-7, with D perhaps given as TRBD1 or TRBD2 (6 bases each). V was shortened by 3 bases and J by 6 bases, with 18 bases between the two germline ends. The CDR3 totals 15 residues. Germline V gene data show CDR1 as MNHEY and CDR2 as SMNVEV (reference sequence). Here the CDR3 reads CASSLTGGSHCEQYF. In DNA, the CDR3 is TGTGCCAGCAGTTTGACCGGGGGCAGCCACTGCGAGCAGTACTTC.

This clonotype was observed at least ten times. The V gene is TRBV12-3 or TRBV12-4, the J gene TRBJ1-2, with 9 bases that match TRBD1. Trimming removed 8 bases from V and 8 bases from J; junction bases left unmatched: 15. The CDR3 length is 15 residues. The CDR3 region is CASGSPTGGKEGYTF. CDR3 nucleotides: TGTGCCAGCGGTTCTCCGACAGGGGGGAAAGAGGGCTACACCTTC.

This clonotype was picked up many times. This rearrangement joins TRBV7-9 to TRBJ1-5; D is ambiguous. Germline CDR1 reads SEHNR; CDR2 reads FQNEAQ (reference sequence). V shed 4 bases and J shed 4 bases, with 17 bases lying between them. CDR3 length: 16 residues. Here the CDR3 reads CASSSDIGMGNQPQHF. The CDR3 coding sequence is TGTGCCAGCAGCTCCGATATTGGGATGGGTAATCAGCCCCAGCATTTT.

This clonotype showed up just a few times. The chain is built from TRBV11-1 and TRBJ1-1; 7 positions agree with TRBD1. V shed 4 bases and J 1 base; nucleotides not matched to a gene: 6. This CDR3 region has 15 residues. Germline CDR1 SGHAT, CDR2 FQDESV (reference sequence). The CDR3 coding sequence is TGTGCCAGCAGCTCGACAGGGTTGGGGAACACTGAAGCTTTCTTT. Protein product: CASSSTGLGNTEAFF. The full variable domain, with the rest looked up from reference TRBV11-1 and TRBJ1-1, is EAEVAQSPRYKITEKSQAVAFWCDPISGHATLYWYRQILGQGPELLVQFQDESVVDDSQLPKDRFSAERLKGVDSTLKIQPAELGDSAMYLCASSSTGLGNTEAFFGQGTRLTVV.

This clonotype has only a few counts. V gene TRBV10-3 combines with J gene TRBJ2-2; 10 positions agree with TRBD1. Germline CDR1 and CDR2: ENHRY and SYGVKD. Unmatched junction bases numbered 13, after V lost 5 bases and J lost 4 bases. The CDR3 is made up of 18 amino acids. In DNA form, the CDR3 reads TGTGCCATCAGTAAGACAGGGGGCGTATCGGGAGGCACCGGGGAGCTGTTTTTT. Amino acids: CAISKTGGVSGGTGELFF.

The CDR3 protein is CTVLEYNEQFF. In DNA, the CDR3 is TGCACCGTACTAGAATACAATGAGCAGTTCTTC. V gene TRBV29-1 combines with J gene TRBJ2-1; D might be TRBD2 (5 bases). Germline CDR1 and CDR2: SQVTM and ANQGSEA. The CDR3 consists of 11 residues.

V and J are TRBV7-9 and TRBJ1-2; TRBD1 agrees at 8 bases. CDR3 length equals 14 residues. The germline CDR1 and CDR2 sequences are SEHNR and FQNEAQ (reference sequence). Trimming took 4 bases from V and 4 from J; bases not matched to a gene: 5. The CDR3 bases are TGTGCCAGCAGCTATCAGGGGGCCGGCTATGGCTACACCTTC. Amino acids: CASSYQGAGYGYTF.

The V and J genes are TRBV2 and TRBJ2-6; TRBD1 might be the D (5 bases). The length of the CDR3 is 17 residues. V was cut by 7 bases and J by 1 base, with 17 bases left in between. Germline CDR1 SNHLY, CDR2 FYNNEI. The CDR3 here is CASTERVQGSGANVLTF. The DNA of the CDR3 is TGTGCCAGCACCGAGCGAGTCCAGGGATCTGGGGCCAACGTCCTGACTTTC.